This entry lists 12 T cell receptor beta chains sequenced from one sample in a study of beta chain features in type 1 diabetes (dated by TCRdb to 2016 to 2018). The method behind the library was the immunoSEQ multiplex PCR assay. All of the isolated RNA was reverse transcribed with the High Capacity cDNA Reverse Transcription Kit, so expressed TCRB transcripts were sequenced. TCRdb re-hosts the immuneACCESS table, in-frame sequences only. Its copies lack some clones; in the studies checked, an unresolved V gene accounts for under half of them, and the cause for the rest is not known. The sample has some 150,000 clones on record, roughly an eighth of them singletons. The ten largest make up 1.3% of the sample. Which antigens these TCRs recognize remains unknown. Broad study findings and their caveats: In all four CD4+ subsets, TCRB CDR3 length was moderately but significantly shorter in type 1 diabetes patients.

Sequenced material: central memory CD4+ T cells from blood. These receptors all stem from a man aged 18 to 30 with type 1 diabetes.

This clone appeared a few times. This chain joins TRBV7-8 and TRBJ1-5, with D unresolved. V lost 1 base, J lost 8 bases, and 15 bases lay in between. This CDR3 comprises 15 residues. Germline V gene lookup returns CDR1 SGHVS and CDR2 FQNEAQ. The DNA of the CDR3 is TGTGCCAGCAGCTTAGGGAGTGAAGGGATTGAGCCCCAGCATTTT. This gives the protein CASSLGSEGIEPQHF.

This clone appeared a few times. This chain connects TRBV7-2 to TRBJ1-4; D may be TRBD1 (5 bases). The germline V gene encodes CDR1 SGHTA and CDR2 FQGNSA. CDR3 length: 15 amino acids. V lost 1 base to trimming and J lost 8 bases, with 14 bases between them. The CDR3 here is CASSLDAGQEEKLFF. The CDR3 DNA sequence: TGTGCCAGCAGCTTAGATGCAGGGCAGGAGGAAAAACTGTTTTTT. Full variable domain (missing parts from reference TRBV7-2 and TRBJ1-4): GAGVSQSPSNKVTEKGKDVELRCDPISGHTALYWYRQSLGQGLEFLIYFQGNSAPDKSGLPSDRFSAERTGGSVSTLTIQRTQQEDSAVYLCASSLDAGQEEKLFFGSGTQLSVL.

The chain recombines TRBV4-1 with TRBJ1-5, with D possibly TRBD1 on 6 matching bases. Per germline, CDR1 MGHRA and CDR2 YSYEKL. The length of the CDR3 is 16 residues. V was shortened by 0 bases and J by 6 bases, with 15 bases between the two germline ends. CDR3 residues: CASSQEAGARGQPQHF. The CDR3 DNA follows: TGCGCCAGCAGCCAAGAAGCGGGGGCGCGGGGTCAGCCCCAGCATTTT.

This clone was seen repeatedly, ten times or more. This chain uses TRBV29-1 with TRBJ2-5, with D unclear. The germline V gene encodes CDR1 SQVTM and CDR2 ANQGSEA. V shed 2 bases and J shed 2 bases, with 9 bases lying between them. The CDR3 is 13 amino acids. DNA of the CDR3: TGCAGCGTTGAAATTCAGAAACAAGAGACCCAGTACTTC. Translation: CSVEIQKQETQYF. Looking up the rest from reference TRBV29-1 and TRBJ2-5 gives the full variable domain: SAVISQKPSRDICQRGTSLTIQCQVDSQVTMMFWYRQQPGQSLTLIATANQGSEATYESGFVIDKFPISRPNLTFSTLTVSNMSPEDSSIYLCSVEIQKQETQYFGPGTRLLVL.

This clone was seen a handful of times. The CDR3: CSERTGRDTQYF. DNA of the CDR3: TGCAGCGAACGGACAGGTCGGGATACGCAGTATTTT. The chain employs TRBV29-1 and TRBJ2-3; TRBD1 matches 7 bases. Trimming removed 7 bases from V and 6 bases from J; junction bases left unmatched: 7. Germline CDR1 SQVTM, CDR2 ANQGSEA. This CDR3 has 12 residues.

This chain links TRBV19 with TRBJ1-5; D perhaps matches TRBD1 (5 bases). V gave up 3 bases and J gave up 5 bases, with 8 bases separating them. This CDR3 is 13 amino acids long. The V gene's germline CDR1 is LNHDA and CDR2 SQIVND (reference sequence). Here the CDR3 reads CASSMTVDQPQHF. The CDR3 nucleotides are TGTGCCAGTAGTATGACAGTTGATCAGCCCCAGCATTTT. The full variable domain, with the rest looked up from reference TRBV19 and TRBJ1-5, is DGGITQSPKYLFRKEGQNVTLSCEQNLNHDAMYWYRQDPGQGLRLIYYSQIVNDFQKGDIAEGYSVSREKKESFPLTVTSAQKNPTAFYLCASSMTVDQPQHFGDGTRLSIL.

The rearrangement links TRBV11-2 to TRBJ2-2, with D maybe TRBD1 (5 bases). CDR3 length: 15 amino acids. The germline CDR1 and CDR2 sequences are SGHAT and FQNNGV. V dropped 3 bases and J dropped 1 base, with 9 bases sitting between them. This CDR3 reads CASSFRDLNTGELFF. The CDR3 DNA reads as TGTGCCAGCAGCTTCAGGGATTTGAACACCGGGGAGCTGTTTTTT.

CDR3 in amino acids: CASSGRGLGSPLHF. CDR3 nucleotide sequence: TGTGCCAGCAGCGGCAGGGGTCTCGGTTCACCCCTCCACTTT. This rearrangement joins TRBV13 to TRBJ1-6; tentatively, D is TRBD1 (6 bases). V lost 5 bases, J lost 9 bases, and 14 bases lay in between. The length of the CDR3 is 14 residues. Germline V CDR1 and CDR2: PRHDT, FYEKMQ (reference sequence).

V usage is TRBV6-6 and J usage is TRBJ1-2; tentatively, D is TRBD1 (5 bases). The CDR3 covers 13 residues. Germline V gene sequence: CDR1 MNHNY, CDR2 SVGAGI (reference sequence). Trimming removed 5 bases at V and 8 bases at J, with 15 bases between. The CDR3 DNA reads TGTGCCAGCAGTCCCGGGACCCATAAGGGCTACACCTTC. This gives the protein CASSPGTHKGYTF.

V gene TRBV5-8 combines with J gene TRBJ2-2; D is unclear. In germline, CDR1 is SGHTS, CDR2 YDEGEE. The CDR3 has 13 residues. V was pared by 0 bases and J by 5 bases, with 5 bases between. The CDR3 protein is CASSLVRTGELFF. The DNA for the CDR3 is TGTGCCAGCAGCTTGGTTCGGACCGGGGAGCTGTTTTTT.

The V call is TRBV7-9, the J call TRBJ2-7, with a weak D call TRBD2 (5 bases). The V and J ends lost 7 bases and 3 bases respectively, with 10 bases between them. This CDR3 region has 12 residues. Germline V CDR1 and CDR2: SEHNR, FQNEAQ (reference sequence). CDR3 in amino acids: CASNRENYEQYF. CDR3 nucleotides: TGTGCCAGCAATAGGGAGAACTACGAGCAGTACTTC.

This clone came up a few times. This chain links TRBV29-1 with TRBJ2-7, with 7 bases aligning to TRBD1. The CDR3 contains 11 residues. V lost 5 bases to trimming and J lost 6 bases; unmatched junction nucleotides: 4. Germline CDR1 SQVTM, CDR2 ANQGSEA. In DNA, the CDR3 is TGCAGCGTTAAACAGGGGCCCGAGCAGTACTTC. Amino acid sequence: CSVKQGPEQYF.